Shown below are 21 T cell receptor beta chains from a single sample sequenced in a study of blood T cell repertoires in COVID-19. Profiled with immunoSEQ multiplex PCR; TCRdb holds only in-frame clones, not every one. The data hold about 120,000 clones, with approximately 88% observed a single time. Sample: peripheral blood. These receptor sequences come from a man aged 45-60 years with acute or convalescent COVID-19.

In this sample, this clone turned up once. The chain couples TRBV27 to TRBJ2-3; 11 bases map to TRBD2. The CDR3 has 20 amino acids. Germline V gene sequence: CDR1 MNHEY, CDR2 SMNVEV (reference sequence). V was clipped by 5 bases and J by 1 base; unmatched bases: 17. CDR3: CASSTNYPGLAASGTDTQYF. The CDR3 nucleotides read TGTGCCAGCAGTACCAATTACCCGGGACTAGCGGCTAGTGGCACAGATACGCAGTATTTT.

CDR3 amino acids: CATSDYELTGTGVDNEQFF. CDR3 coding DNA: TGTGCCACCAGTGATTATGAGTTGACGGGGACAGGGGTCGACAATGAGCAGTTCTTC. This sequence joins TRBV24-1 and TRBJ2-1; 10 bases are a match to TRBD1. V shed 2 bases and J 5 bases; nucleotides not matched to a gene: 14. The germline V gene encodes CDR1 KGHDR and CDR2 SFDVKD. The length of the CDR3 is 19 residues.

The V gene is TRBV5-1, the J gene TRBJ1-1, with TRBD1 matching over 7 bases. V dropped 6 bases and J dropped 2; count of bases not matched to a gene: 13. The CDR3 sequence is 16 residues long. Germline assignment: CDR1 SGHRS and CDR2 YFSETQ. CDR3 sequence: CASKPSPGQLNTEAFF. DNA for the CDR3: TGCGCCAGCAAACCCTCGCCGGGACAGCTAAACACTGAAGCTTTCTTT.

The genes are TRBV6-5 and TRBJ1-5, with unresolved D. The CDR3 loop spans 15 amino acids. CDR1 and CDR2 from the germline V gene are MNHEY and SVGAGI. V lost 6 bases and J 5 bases, leaving 17 bases between the germline ends. The CDR3 here is CASSPGRGNYQPQHF. CDR3 bases: TGTGCCAGCAGCCCCGGTCGCGGGAACTATCAGCCCCAGCATTTT.

This clone was seen only once. The genes are TRBV4-2 and TRBJ1-1; 7 nucleotides line up with TRBD1. The CDR3 is 16 amino acids. V shed 4 bases, J shed 5 bases, and the junction held 13 bases outside the gene matches. Looked up from germline, CDR1 is LGHNA and CDR2 is YNFKEQ. The CDR3 protein is CASSPSGATGWTEAFF. The DNA for the CDR3 is TGTGCCAGCAGCCCGTCTGGGGCGACAGGGTGGACTGAAGCTTTCTTT.

The V gene is TRBV18, the J gene TRBJ2-3, with D tentatively TRBD2 (6 bases). Germline V CDR1 and CDR2: KGHSH, LQKENI. The CDR3 runs 15 residues. The germline V and J ends were trimmed by 6 bases and 4 bases, with 17 bases remaining between them. The CDR3 spells CASSLVEGVADTQYF. The CDR3 DNA follows: TGTGCCAGCTCCCTTGTGGAGGGTGTAGCAGATACGCAGTATTTT.

This rearrangement joins TRBV2 to TRBJ1-1, with D possibly TRBD1 on 6 matching bases. Germline CDR1 is SNHLY and CDR2 is FYNNEI. The V end was cut by 8 bases, the J end by 3 bases, with 13 bases between. CDR3 length equals 13 residues. CDR3 protein: CASSYRADTEAFF. The CDR3 nucleotides read TGTGCCAGCTCCTACAGGGCGGACACTGAAGCTTTCTTT.

This chain links TRBV7-9 with TRBJ2-1; the D gene is possibly TRBD2 (6 bases). The length of the CDR3 is 15 residues. V lost 1 base and J 1 base, leaving 8 bases between the germline ends. CDR1 and CDR2 from the germline V gene are SEHNR and FQNEAQ (reference sequence). The CDR3 is CASSLDGRSYNEQFF. The DNA for the CDR3 is TGTGCCAGCAGCTTAGACGGGAGATCCTACAATGAGCAGTTCTTC.

This clone occurred once. V gene TRBV7-8 combines with J gene TRBJ2-7, with 8 bases that match TRBD1. V trimming: 3 bases; J trimming: 1 base; junction bases outside the gene matches: 5. This CDR3 region has 15 residues. Germline V CDR1 and CDR2: SGHVS, FQNEAQ. The CDR3 sequence is CASSLTGVGSYEQYF. CDR3 in DNA: TGTGCCAGCAGCTTGACAGGGGTCGGTTCCTACGAGCAGTACTTC.

This clone was picked up one time. The rearrangement joins TRBV18 to TRBJ1-1; D call uncertain. The length of the CDR3 is 13 residues. Germline V gene sequence: CDR1 KGHSH, CDR2 LQKENI. Trimming pared 6 bases from V and 3 bases from J, leaving 11 bases between. The CDR3 loop is CASSQNGDTEAFF. CDR3 sequence (DNA): TGTGCCAGCTCCCAAAACGGGGACACTGAAGCTTTCTTT.

The chain uses TRBV27 and TRBJ1-5; a weak D match, TRBD1 (6 bases). This CDR3 is 14 amino acids long. Trimming cost V 3 bases and J 7 bases, with 13 bases left between them. From germline, CDR1 is MNHEY and CDR2 SMNVEV (reference sequence). The CDR3 protein is CASSFAGVQQPQHF. The CDR3 DNA reads TGTGCCAGCAGTTTCGCAGGGGTTCAGCAGCCCCAGCATTTT.

This sequence joins TRBV3-1 (or the pseudogene TRBV3-2) and TRBJ1-1; D perhaps matches TRBD1 (5 bases). The length of the CDR3 is 14 residues. Per the germline V gene, CDR1 is LGHDT and CDR2 is YNNKEL (reference sequence). V lost 6 bases to trimming and J lost 1 base, with 12 bases between them. The CDR3, as DNA: TGTGCCAGCAGACAACAGGAATCGAACACTGAAGCTTTCTTT. Translating it yields CASRQQESNTEAFF.

The CDR3 is CASSYGGEQFF. Written as DNA, the CDR3 is TGTGCCAGCAGCTACGGAGGTGAGCAGTTCTTC. The chain links TRBV5-6 to TRBJ2-1; D is possibly TRBD2 (5 bases). This CDR3 contains 11 residues. The ends were cut back, 3 bases at V and 9 bases at J, with 7 bases in the middle. CDR1 is SGHDT and CDR2 is YYEEEE in the germline V gene.

The sample holds one count of this clone. V is TRBV3-1 (or the pseudogene TRBV3-2) and J is TRBJ2-7; possible D gene TRBD2, 6 bases. V gave up 1 base and J gave up 4 bases, with 14 bases separating them. In germline, CDR1 is LGHDT, CDR2 YNNKEL (reference sequence). This CDR3 has 15 residues. The CDR3 sequence is CASSQVQTSLYEQYF. The CDR3 bases are TGTGCCAGCAGCCAAGTTCAGACTAGTCTATACGAGCAGTACTTC.

J is TRBJ1-1 and V is TRBV28, with a tentative D call TRBD1 (6 bases). Germline assignment: CDR1 MDHEN and CDR2 SYDVKM. The CDR3 is made up of 17 amino acids. Trimming took 3 bases from V and 4 from J, leaving 21 bases between them. The CDR3 coding sequence is TGTGCCAGCAGTTTCCCTCGGGACAAAGTTTGGGGCACTGAAGCTTTCTTT. It codes for CASSFPRDKVWGTEAFF. The variable domain in full, completed from reference TRBV28 and TRBJ1-1, reads DVKVTQSSRYLVKRTGEKVFLECVQDMDHENMFWYRQDPGLGLRLIYFSYDVKMKEKGDIPEGYSVSREKKERFSLILESASTNQTSMYLCASSFPRDKVWGTEAFFGQGTRLTVV.

This chain connects TRBV27 to TRBJ1-6; possibly TRBD1 for D (6 bases). Per germline, CDR1 MNHEY and CDR2 SMNVEV (reference sequence). The V end was cut by 7 bases, the J end by 6 bases, with 16 bases between. The CDR3 totals 15 residues. Written as DNA, the CDR3 is TGTGCCAGCACAACAGGGTCCGTCTTTAATTCACCCCTCCACTTT. It is translated as CASTTGSVFNSPLHF.

The rearrangement joins TRBV2 to TRBJ1-1; TRBD1 aligns across 8 bases. With 5 bases clipped from V and 3 bases from J, the junction kept 5 bases outside the gene matches. The CDR3 is 14 residues long. Germline lookup yields CDR1 SNHLY and CDR2 FYNNEI. The CDR3 sequence is CASSWDRQDTEAFF. The CDR3 DNA reads TGTGCCAGCAGTTGGGACAGGCAGGACACTGAAGCTTTCTTT.

The chain combines TRBV11-3 with TRBJ1-4, with TRBD1 as a possible D gene (5 bases). The CDR3 is made up of 19 amino acids. CDR1 is SGHNT, CDR2 YENEEA, per germline. Deletions cut 5 bases from V and 0 bases from J, with 22 bases between. CDR3 sequence (DNA): TGTGCCAGCAGCCCTTCTGACAGACCCTCCGAAACAACTAATGAAAAACTGTTTTTT. Amino acid sequence: CASSPSDRPSETTNEKLFF.

The V call is TRBV20-1, the J call TRBJ2-1; D might be TRBD2 (6 bases). The CDR3 covers 12 residues. Deletions cut 3 bases from V and 8 bases from J, with 11 bases between. Germline CDR1 reads DFQATT; CDR2 reads SNEGSKA (reference sequence). In DNA form, the CDR3 reads TGCAGTGCTAGTCGGGCTAGCGATGAGCAGTTCTTC. Residues: CSASRASDEQFF.

The rearrangement links TRBV2 to TRBJ2-6; no clear D gene. Germline CDR1 and CDR2: SNHLY and FYNNEI. V lost 4 bases and J lost 4, with 5 bases in between. This CDR3 has 13 amino acids. The CDR3 sequence is CASSVSGANVLTF. CDR3 DNA sequence: TGTGCCAGCAGTGTCTCGGGGGCCAACGTCCTGACTTTC.

This clone has just one count. This sequence joins TRBV12-3 or TRBV12-4 and TRBJ1-5; D is uncertain. CDR3 length equals 12 residues. Trimming stripped 6 bases from V and 7 bases from J, with 10 bases between. The CDR3 bases are TGTGCCAGCAGCCGCTTCGGGCAGCCCCAGCATTTT. The encoded protein is CASSRFGQPQHF.